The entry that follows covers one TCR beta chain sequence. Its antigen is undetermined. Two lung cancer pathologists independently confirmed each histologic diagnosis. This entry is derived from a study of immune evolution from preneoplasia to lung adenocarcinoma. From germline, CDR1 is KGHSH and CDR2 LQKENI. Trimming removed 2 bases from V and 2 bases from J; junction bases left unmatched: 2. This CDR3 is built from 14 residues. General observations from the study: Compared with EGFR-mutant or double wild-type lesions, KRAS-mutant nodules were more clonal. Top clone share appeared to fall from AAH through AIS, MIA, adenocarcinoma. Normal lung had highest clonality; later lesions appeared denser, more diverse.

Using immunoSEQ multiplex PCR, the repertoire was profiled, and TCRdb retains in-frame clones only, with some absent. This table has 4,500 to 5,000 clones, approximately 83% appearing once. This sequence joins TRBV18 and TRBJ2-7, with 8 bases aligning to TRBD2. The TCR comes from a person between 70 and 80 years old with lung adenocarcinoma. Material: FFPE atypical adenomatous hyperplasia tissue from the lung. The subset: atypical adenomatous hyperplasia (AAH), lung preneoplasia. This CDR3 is CASSPGTSTYEQYF. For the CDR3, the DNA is TGTGCCAGCTCACCAGGGACTAGTACCTACGAGCAGTACTTC.